The 31 T cell receptor beta chains below come from one sample, sequenced in a study of T cell changes during pregnancy in multiple sclerosis. Libraries were prepared by immunoSEQ multiplex PCR; TCRdb keeps only in-frame clonotypes and omits some of them. The sample lists roughly 15,000 clones; roughly 80% were seen once. The source material was CD8+ T cells from peripheral blood mononuclear cells, sampled in the third trimester of pregnancy. The receptors originated from a female donor in good health, enrolled as a control in a pregnancy study.

The chain is built from TRBV30 and TRBJ1-4; no definite D call. This CDR3 is 17 amino acids long. CDR1 is GTSNPN, CDR2 SVGIG, per germline (reference sequence). Trimming removed 2 bases from V and 0 bases from J, with 16 bases in between. The CDR3 protein is CAWSTIGSGATNEKLFF. The CDR3 DNA reads as TGTGCCTGGAGTACAATCGGTTCCGGGGCAACTAATGAAAAACTGTTTTTT.

The chain links TRBV5-6 to TRBJ1-1, with 9 bases aligning to TRBD1. Trimming cost V 4 bases and J 6 bases; bases outside gene matches: 7. The CDR3 has 14 residues. Germline V gene lookup returns CDR1 SGHDT and CDR2 YYEEEE. Here the CDR3 reads CASSPRDREPEAFF. CDR3 coding DNA: TGTGCCAGCAGCCCCCGGGACAGGGAGCCTGAAGCTTTCTTT.

The genes are TRBV5-1 and TRBJ2-7; D gene uncertain. V dropped 1 base and J dropped 0 bases, with 5 bases sitting between them. CDR1 and CDR2 from the germline V gene are SGHRS and YFSETQ. This CDR3 region has 13 residues. This chain's CDR3 is CASSLTVSYEQYF. The CDR3 DNA follows: TGCGCCAGCAGCTTGACAGTCTCCTACGAGCAGTACTTC.

The chain has TRBV19 and TRBJ2-2; 8 bases map to TRBD2. The V and J ends lost 7 bases and 8 bases, in that order; junction bases with no gene match: 12. The CDR3 is 15 amino acids. Germline V CDR1 and CDR2: LNHDA, SQIVND (reference sequence). The CDR3 region is CASTSQGLVGGELFF. The CDR3 DNA follows: TGTGCCAGTACCTCTCAGGGACTAGTTGGTGGGGAGCTGTTTTTT.

The chain combines TRBV5-6 with TRBJ2-7, with TRBD1 matching over 8 bases. The V gene end was trimmed by 4 bases and the J gene end by 9 bases; junction bases not matched to a gene: 15. The CDR3 runs 15 residues. The germline gives CDR1 SGHDT, CDR2 YYEEEE. CDR3 coding DNA: TGTGCCAGCAGCCTGACTCCACGGGACAGGTGGGGGCAGTACTTC. It translates to CASSLTPRDRWGQYF.

This sequence joins TRBV4-3 and TRBJ2-5, with D possibly TRBD2 on 5 matching bases. CDR3 length: 15 amino acids. Deletions cut 0 bases from V and 1 base from J, with 9 bases between. Germline V gives CDR1 LGHNA, CDR2 YSLEER. The CDR3: CASSQDWTAQETQYF. CDR3 in DNA: TGCGCCAGCAGCCAAGATTGGACTGCCCAAGAGACCCAGTACTTC.

This clone was observed a handful of times. J is TRBJ1-5 and V is TRBV15; D gene ambiguous. Germline loops: CDR1 LNHNV, CDR2 YYDKDF (reference sequence). Trimming took 4 bases from V and 0 from J, leaving 16 bases between them. The CDR3 has 17 residues. The chain's CDR3 is CATSMGMPDYSNQPQHF. CDR3 coding DNA: TGTGCCACCAGCATGGGGATGCCAGACTATAGCAATCAGCCCCAGCATTTT.

The chain is built from TRBV19 and TRBJ2-7, with D possibly matching TRBD2 (5 bases). Germline-derived CDR1 and CDR2 are LNHDA and SQIVND (reference sequence). Trimming took off 0 bases at V and 3 bases at J, with 15 bases between the two ends. The CDR3 sequence is 16 residues long. In nucleotides, the CDR3 is TGTGCCAGTAGTATAGATCTATCGGGGTTACTCTACGAGCAGTACTTC. Its protein is CASSIDLSGLLYEQYF.

The gene calls are TRBV10-3 and TRBJ1-2; D ambiguous. The V gene's germline CDR1 is ENHRY and CDR2 SYGVKD. V was shortened by 2 bases and J by 5 bases, with 12 bases between the two germline ends. The CDR3 covers 14 residues. The CDR3 sequence: CAISETVQLYGYTF. The CDR3 DNA sequence: TGTGCCATCAGTGAGACAGTCCAGCTTTATGGCTACACCTTC.

The J gene is TRBJ2-3, the V gene TRBV27, with TRBD2 matching over 7 bases. The germline CDR1 and CDR2 sequences are MNHEY and SMNVEV (reference sequence). The ends lost 8 bases at V and 5 bases at J; junction bases unmatched: 7. The CDR3 totals 13 residues. The CDR3 spells CASRDYLGDTQYF. In DNA, the CDR3 is TGTGCCAGCCGGGACTACTTGGGAGATACGCAGTATTTT.

V and J are TRBV7-2 and TRBJ1-1; TRBD1 matches at 12 bases. The CDR3 sequence is 16 residues long. Per the germline V gene, CDR1 is SGHTA and CDR2 is FQGNSA. The junction had 7 bases not matched to a gene; V was cut back by 4 bases and J by 4 bases. CDR3 sequence reads: CASSSWDRGLFTEAFF. Here the CDR3 DNA reads TGTGCCAGCAGCTCTTGGGACAGGGGGCTCTTCACTGAAGCTTTCTTT.

This clone was detected once. This chain links TRBV6-4 with TRBJ2-2, with 10 nucleotides matching TRBD1. Looked up from germline, CDR1 is MRHNA and CDR2 is SNTAGT. V was pared by 4 bases and J by 4 bases, with 0 bases of the junction left unmatched. This CDR3 contains 14 residues. CDR3 nucleotides: TGTGCCAGCAGTGGGACAGGGGGCACCGGGGAGCTGTTTTTT. This translates into CASSGTGGTGELFF.

The J gene is TRBJ1-1, the V gene TRBV28; no reliable D call. CDR3 size: 15 residues. Trimming shortened V by 2 bases and J by 4 bases, and 14 bases separated the two germline ends. CDR1 is MDHEN, CDR2 SYDVKM, per germline. The CDR3 spells CASSLLVEAGTEAFF. Written as DNA, the CDR3 is TGTGCCAGCAGTTTACTGGTAGAGGCGGGCACTGAAGCTTTCTTT.

The chain couples TRBV15 to TRBJ2-7; 14 bases align to TRBD2. This CDR3 region has 16 residues. The V gene end was trimmed by 5 bases and the J gene end by 7 bases; junction bases not matched to a gene: 10. CDR1 is LNHNV and CDR2 is YYDKDF in the germline V gene (reference sequence). This CDR3 reads CATSATSGRAFGEQYF. In nucleotides, the CDR3 is TGTGCCACCAGCGCGACTAGCGGGAGGGCCTTCGGGGAGCAGTACTTC.

The chain has TRBV14 and TRBJ2-1; D might be TRBD2 (6 bases). CDR3 size: 16 residues. Germline V gene lookup returns CDR1 SGHDN and CDR2 FVKESK. V was trimmed by 1 base and J by 5 bases, leaving 15 bases between them. The DNA for the CDR3 is TGTGCCAGCAGCCAAGTCCCTAGCGCGAAAAACAATGAGCAGTTCTTC. As protein: CASSQVPSAKNNEQFF.

The chain joins TRBV19 to TRBJ1-5, with D perhaps matching TRBD1 (5 bases). Germline loops: CDR1 LNHDA, CDR2 SQIVND (reference sequence). V was clipped by 3 bases and J by 3 bases, with 12 bases between them. This CDR3 comprises 15 residues. The CDR3 spells CASSIWKTDNQPQHF. For the CDR3, the DNA is TGTGCCAGTAGTATTTGGAAGACAGACAATCAGCCCCAGCATTTT.

This chain joins TRBV9 and TRBJ2-1, with TRBD2 matching 11 bases. The CDR3 runs to 16 residues. The ends lost 3 bases at V and 12 bases at J; junction bases unmatched: 14. The germline gives CDR1 SGDLS, CDR2 YYNGEE. CDR3 nucleotide sequence: TGTGCCAGCAGCGCGTCCGGGACTAGCGGACCCGTGGGGCAGTTCTTC. It codes for CASSASGTSGPVGQFF.

The chain couples TRBV9 to TRBJ2-1; perhaps TRBD2 as D (5 bases). This CDR3 has 14 amino acids. Trimming cost V 6 bases and J 4 bases, with 14 bases left between them. Germline V gene sequence: CDR1 SGDLS, CDR2 YYNGEE. CDR3 bases: TGTGCCAGCACAAGAGCGAGGGAATACAATGAGCAGTTCTTC. Protein: CASTRAREYNEQFF. The whole variable domain, filled in from reference TRBV9 and TRBJ2-1, reads DSGVTQTPKHLITATGQRVTLRCSPRSGDLSVYWYQQSLDQGLQFLIQYYNGEERAKGNILERFSAQQFPDLHSELNLSSLELGDSALYFCASTRAREYNEQFFGPGTRLTVL.

This clone was observed a single time. The junction and the germline gene differ at one end; a read error may be behind it. The DNA of the CDR3 is TGCGCCAGCAGCTTGGAAGCGAGCCTAGGACAAGGGACCCAGTACTTC. Translating gives CASSLEASLGQGTQYF. The V call is TRBV5-1, the J call TRBJ2-5; a weak D match, TRBD1 (5 bases). Germline V gene sequence: CDR1 SGHRS, CDR2 YFSETQ. CDR3 length: 16 residues.

The CDR3 nucleotides read TGTGCCAGCAGTTCCCAGGGGTTTGCCACCGGGGAGCTGTTTTTT. Translating it yields CASSSQGFATGELFF. V usage is TRBV27 and J usage is TRBJ2-2; tentatively, D is TRBD1 (6 bases). The CDR3 covers 15 residues. Between the trimmed V and J ends, which lost 4 bases and 4 bases, there was a span of 13 bases. Germline values: CDR1 MNHEY, CDR2 SMNVEV (reference sequence).

The chain is built from TRBV30 and TRBJ1-2, with TRBD1 as a possible D gene (5 bases). CDR3 length equals 12 residues. Trimming shortened V by 5 bases and J by 7 bases, and 14 bases separated the two germline ends. CDR1 and CDR2 from the germline V gene are GTSNPN and SVGIG (reference sequence). The CDR3 loop is CAWGGDSFGYTF. In nucleotides, the CDR3 is TGTGCCTGGGGGGGGGATTCGTTTGGCTACACCTTC.

The rearrangement uses TRBV6-1 and TRBJ2-7, with 7 bases aligning to TRBD2. This CDR3 contains 17 residues. Germline V gene sequence: CDR1 MNHNS, CDR2 SASEGT. V lost 1 base to trimming and J lost 3 bases; unmatched junction nucleotides: 12. The chain's CDR3 is CASSEGVVGRGIYEQYF. In DNA, the CDR3 is TGTGCCAGCAGTGAAGGGGTTGTAGGGCGGGGGATCTACGAGCAGTACTTC.

V usage is TRBV9 and J usage is TRBJ2-1, with a possible D match to TRBD1 (5 bases). The length of the CDR3 is 13 residues. V was pared by 2 bases and J by 5 bases, with 8 bases between. Germline V gene data show CDR1 as SGDLS and CDR2 as YYNGEE. The chain's CDR3 is CASSVLTDNEQFF. The CDR3 region has the DNA TGTGCCAGCAGCGTCTTGACAGACAATGAGCAGTTCTTC.

CDR3 amino acids: CASSQDLPSGYPYNEQFF. CDR3 in DNA: TGCGCCAGCAGCCAAGATCTCCCTAGCGGGTATCCCTACAATGAGCAGTTCTTC. The gene calls are TRBV4-1 and TRBJ2-1; TRBD2 agrees at 8 bases. Germline CDR1 and CDR2: MGHRA and YSYEKL. The junction had 9 bases not matched to a gene; V was cut back by 0 bases and J by 2 bases. The length of the CDR3 is 18 residues.

The rearrangement uses TRBV7-2 and TRBJ2-5; 7 bases line up with TRBD2. This CDR3 comprises 15 residues. J was trimmed by 5 bases and V by 2 bases; bases with no gene match: 8. From germline, CDR1 is SGHTA and CDR2 FQGNSA. The DNA of the CDR3 is TGTGCCAGCAGCTTAAGGCCTAGCGGATGGGAGACCCAGTACTTC. Translated: CASSLRPSGWETQYF.

The genes are TRBV27 and TRBJ2-2, with D perhaps matching TRBD1 (6 bases). This CDR3 is built from 14 residues. Germline-derived CDR1 and CDR2 are MNHEY and SMNVEV (reference sequence). The V end was cut by 2 bases, the J end by 7 bases, with 11 bases between. CDR3 bases: TGTGCCAGCAGTTTAGGGGACATCCGCGGGGAGCTGTTTTTT. Translated, it gives CASSLGDIRGELFF.

The chain recombines TRBV4-3 with TRBJ1-2, with TRBD1 identical over 7 bases. The junction had 10 bases not matched to a gene; V was cut back by 4 bases and J by 2 bases. This CDR3 comprises 16 residues. Germline V CDR1 and CDR2: LGHNA, YSLEER. The CDR3 spells CASSPQVTGINYGYTF. CDR3 bases: TGCGCCAGCAGCCCACAGGTGACAGGGATAAACTATGGCTACACCTTC.

This chain uses TRBV2 with TRBJ2-7; 10 bases are a match to TRBD1. This CDR3 comprises 13 residues. V shed 10 bases and J 7 bases; nucleotides not matched to a gene: 10. Germline CDR1 and CDR2: SNHLY and FYNNEI. The CDR3 reads CAIGTGAWGEQYF. The CDR3 nucleotides read TGTGCCATCGGGACAGGGGCATGGGGAGAGCAGTACTTC.

The CDR3 region is CAGGRDSWTEAFF. Here the CDR3 DNA reads TGTGCCGGAGGGCGGGATTCGTGGACTGAAGCTTTCTTT. The chain employs TRBV7-2 and TRBJ1-1; no clear D. This CDR3 spans 13 amino acids. Per germline, CDR1 SGHTA and CDR2 FQGNSA. Trimming cost V 11 bases and J 5 bases, with 18 bases left between them.

The chain employs TRBV7-9 and TRBJ1-1, with 10 bases fitting TRBD1. The CDR3 spans 16 residues. In germline, CDR1 is SEHNR, CDR2 FQNEAQ (reference sequence). J was trimmed by 3 bases and V by 5 bases; bases with no gene match: 9. The CDR3 region is CASSPRDRGWDTEAFF. Written as DNA, the CDR3 is TGTGCCAGCAGCCCCCGGGACAGGGGCTGGGACACTGAAGCTTTCTTT.

The genes are TRBV28 and TRBJ1-3; no firm D call. The CDR3 is made up of 13 amino acids. V was trimmed by 2 bases and J by 4 bases, leaving 6 bases between them. Germline CDR1 MDHEN, CDR2 SYDVKM. The CDR3 coding sequence is TGTGCCAGCAGTTTAGCACTAGGAAACACCATATATTTT. Protein sequence: CASSLALGNTIYF.